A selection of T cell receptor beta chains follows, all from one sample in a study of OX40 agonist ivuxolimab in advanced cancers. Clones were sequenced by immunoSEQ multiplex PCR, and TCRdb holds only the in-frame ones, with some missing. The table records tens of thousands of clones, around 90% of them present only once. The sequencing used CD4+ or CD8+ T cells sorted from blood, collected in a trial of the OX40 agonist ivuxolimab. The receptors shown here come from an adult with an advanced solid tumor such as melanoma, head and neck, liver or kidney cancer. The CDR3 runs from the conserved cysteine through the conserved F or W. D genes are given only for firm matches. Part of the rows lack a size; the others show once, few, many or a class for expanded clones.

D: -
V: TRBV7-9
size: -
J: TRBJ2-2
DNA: TGTGCCAGCAGCTTGATTCCTGGGGAGCTGTTTTTT
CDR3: CASSLIPGELFF

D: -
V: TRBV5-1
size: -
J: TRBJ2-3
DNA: TGCGCCAGCAGATTGACAGGTTCGGGCGCAGATACGCAGTATTTT
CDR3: CASRLTGSGADTQYF

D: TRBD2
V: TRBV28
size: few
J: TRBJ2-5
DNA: TGTGCCAGCAGTTTTCAATCGGGACTAGCGGCACAAGAGACCCAGTACTTC
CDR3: CASSFQSGLAAQETQYF

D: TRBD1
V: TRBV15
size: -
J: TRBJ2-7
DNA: TGTGCCACCAGCAGAGACGAGGGGGCGGGCGAGCAGTACTTC
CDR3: CATSRDEGAGEQYF

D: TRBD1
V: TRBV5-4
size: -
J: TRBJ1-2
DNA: TGTGCCAGCAGCTGGTCACAGGGGGGCGGCGGCTACACCTTC
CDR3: CASSWSQGGGGYTF

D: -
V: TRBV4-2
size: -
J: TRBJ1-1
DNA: TGTGCCAGCAGCCAAGAACTGGGGATGAACACTGAAGCTTTCTTT
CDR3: CASSQELGMNTEAFF

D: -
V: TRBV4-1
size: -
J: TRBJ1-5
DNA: TGCGCCAGCAGCCAAGCAGAGCAGAGAGGACCCCAGCATTTT
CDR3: CASSQAEQRGPQHF

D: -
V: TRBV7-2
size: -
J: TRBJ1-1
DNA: TGTGCCAGCAGCTTAGGGATCACTGAAGCTTTCTTT
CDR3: CASSLGITEAFF

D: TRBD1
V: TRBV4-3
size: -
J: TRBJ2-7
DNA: TGCGCCAGCAGCCAAGAAGGGGGCAGATACGAGCAGTACTTC
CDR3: CASSQEGGRYEQYF

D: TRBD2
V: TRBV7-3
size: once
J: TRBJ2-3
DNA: TGTGCCAGCTCGGTAGCGGGGGCGAACGCAGATACGCAGTATTTT
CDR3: CASSVAGANADTQYF

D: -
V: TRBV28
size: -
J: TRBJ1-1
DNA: TGTGCCAGCAGTATCGACAGGATTTACACTGAAGCTTTCTTT
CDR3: CASSIDRIYTEAFF

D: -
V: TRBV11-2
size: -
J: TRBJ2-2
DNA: TGTGCCAGCAGGTATCACTTGGGACCGGAAGGCGAAACCGGGGAGCTGTTTTTT
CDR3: CASRYHLGPEGETGELFF

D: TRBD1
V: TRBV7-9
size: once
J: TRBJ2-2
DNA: TGTGCCAGCAGCTTAACAGGGGCCGGGGAGCTGTTTTTT
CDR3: CASSLTGAGELFF

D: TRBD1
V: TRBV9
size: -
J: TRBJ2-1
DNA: TGTGCCAGCAGCGACTCGGGACAGGGGGTCTACAATGAGCAGTTCTTC
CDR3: CASSDSGQGVYNEQFF

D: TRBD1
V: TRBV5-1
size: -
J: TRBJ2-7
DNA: TGCGCCAGCAGCTTGCCGGGACAGCCCTACGAGCAGTACTTC
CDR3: CASSLPGQPYEQYF